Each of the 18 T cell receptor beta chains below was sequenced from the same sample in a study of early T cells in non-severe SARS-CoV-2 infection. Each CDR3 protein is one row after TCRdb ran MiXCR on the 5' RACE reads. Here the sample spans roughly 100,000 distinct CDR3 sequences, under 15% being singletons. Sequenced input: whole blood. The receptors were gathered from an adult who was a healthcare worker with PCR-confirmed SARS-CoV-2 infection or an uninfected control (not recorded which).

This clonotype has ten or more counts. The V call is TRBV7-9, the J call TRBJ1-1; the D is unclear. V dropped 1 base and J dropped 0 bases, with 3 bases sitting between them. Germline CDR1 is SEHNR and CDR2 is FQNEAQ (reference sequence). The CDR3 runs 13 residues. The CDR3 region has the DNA TGTGCCAGCAGCTTAGACCTGAACACTGAAGCTTTCTTT. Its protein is CASSLDLNTEAFF. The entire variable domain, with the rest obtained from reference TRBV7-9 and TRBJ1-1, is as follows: DTGVSQNPRHKITKRGQNVTFRCDPISEHNRLYWYRQTLGQGPEFLTYFQNEAQLEKSRLLSDRFSAERPKGSFSTLEIQRTEQGDSAMYLCASSLDLNTEAFFGQGTRLTVV.

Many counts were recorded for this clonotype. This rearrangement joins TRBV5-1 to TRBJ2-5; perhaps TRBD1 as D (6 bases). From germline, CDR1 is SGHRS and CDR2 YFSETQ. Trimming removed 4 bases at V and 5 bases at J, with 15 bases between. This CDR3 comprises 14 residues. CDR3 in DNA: TGCGCCAGCAGCCTAGACAGGTCCGGGGAGACCCAGTACTTC. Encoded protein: CASSLDRSGETQYF. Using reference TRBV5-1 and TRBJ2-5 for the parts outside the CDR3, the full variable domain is KAGVTQTPRYLIKTRGQQVTLSCSPISGHRSVSWYQQTPGQGLQFLFEYFSETQRNKGNFPGRFSGRQFSNSRSEMNVSTLELGDSALYLCASSLDRSGETQYFGPGTRLLVL.

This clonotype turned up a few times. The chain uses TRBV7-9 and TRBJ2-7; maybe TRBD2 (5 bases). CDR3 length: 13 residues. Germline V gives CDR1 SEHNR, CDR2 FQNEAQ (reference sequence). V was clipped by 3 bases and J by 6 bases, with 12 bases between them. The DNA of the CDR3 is TGTGCCAGCAGCTTTAGCGTGGTAGGCGAGCAGTACTTC. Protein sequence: CASSFSVVGEQYF.

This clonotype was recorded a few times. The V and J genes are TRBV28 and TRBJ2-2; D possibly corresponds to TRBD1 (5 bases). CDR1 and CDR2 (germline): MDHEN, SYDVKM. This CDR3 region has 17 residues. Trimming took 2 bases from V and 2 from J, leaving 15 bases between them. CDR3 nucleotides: TGTGCCAGCAGTTTACTCCTTGGGGCGACTAACACCGGGGAGCTGTTTTTT. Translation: CASSLLLGATNTGELFF.

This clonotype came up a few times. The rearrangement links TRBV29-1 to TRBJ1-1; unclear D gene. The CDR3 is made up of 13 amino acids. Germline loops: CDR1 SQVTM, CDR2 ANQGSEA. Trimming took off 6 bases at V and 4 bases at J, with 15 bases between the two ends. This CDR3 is CSVGAQFTTEAFF. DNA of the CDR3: TGCAGCGTAGGAGCACAGTTCACCACTGAAGCTTTCTTT.

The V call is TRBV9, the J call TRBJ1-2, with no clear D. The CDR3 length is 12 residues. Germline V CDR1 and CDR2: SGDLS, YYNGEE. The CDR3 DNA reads TGTACCTCGACAAATCCTAACTATGGCTACACCTTC. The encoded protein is CTSTNPNYGYTF.

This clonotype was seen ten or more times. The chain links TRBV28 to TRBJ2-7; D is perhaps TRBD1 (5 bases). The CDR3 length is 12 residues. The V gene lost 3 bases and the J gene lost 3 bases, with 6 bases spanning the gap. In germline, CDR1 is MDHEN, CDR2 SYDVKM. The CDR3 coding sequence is TGTGCCAGCAGTTTGACAGACTACGAGCAGTACTTC. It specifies CASSLTDYEQYF.

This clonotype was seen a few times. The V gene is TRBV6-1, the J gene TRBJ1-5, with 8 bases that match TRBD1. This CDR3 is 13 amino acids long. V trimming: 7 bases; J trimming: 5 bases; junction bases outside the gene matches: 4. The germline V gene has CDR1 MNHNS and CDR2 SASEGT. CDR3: CASTTGGYQPQHF. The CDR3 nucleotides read TGTGCCAGCACTACAGGGGGTTATCAGCCCCAGCATTTT.

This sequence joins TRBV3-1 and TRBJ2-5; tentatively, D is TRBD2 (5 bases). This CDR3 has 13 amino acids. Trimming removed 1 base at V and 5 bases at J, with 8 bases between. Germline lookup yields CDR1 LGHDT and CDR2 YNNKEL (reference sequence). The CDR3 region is CASSQVVAETQYF. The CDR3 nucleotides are TGTGCCAGCAGCCAAGTGGTAGCGGAGACCCAGTACTTC.

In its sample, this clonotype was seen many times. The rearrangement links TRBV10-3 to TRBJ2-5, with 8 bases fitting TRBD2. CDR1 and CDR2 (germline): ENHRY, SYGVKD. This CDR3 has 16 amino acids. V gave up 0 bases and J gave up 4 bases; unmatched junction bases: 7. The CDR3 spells CAISESPGGRRETQYF. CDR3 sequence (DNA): TGTGCCATCAGTGAGTCGCCGGGGGGGCGCAGAGAGACCCAGTACTTC.

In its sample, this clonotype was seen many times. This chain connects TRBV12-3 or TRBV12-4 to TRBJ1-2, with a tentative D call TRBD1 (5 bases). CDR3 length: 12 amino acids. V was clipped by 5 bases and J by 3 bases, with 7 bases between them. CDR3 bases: TGTGCCAGCAGTCCCAGGGACTATGGCTACACCTTC. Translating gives CASSPRDYGYTF.

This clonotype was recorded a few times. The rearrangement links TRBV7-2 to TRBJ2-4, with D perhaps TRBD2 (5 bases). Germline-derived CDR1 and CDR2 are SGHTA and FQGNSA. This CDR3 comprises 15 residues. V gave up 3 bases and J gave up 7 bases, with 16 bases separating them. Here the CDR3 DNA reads TGTGCCAGCAGCTTGGCTCCAACTACGGGGAACATTCAGTACTTC. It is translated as CASSLAPTTGNIQYF.

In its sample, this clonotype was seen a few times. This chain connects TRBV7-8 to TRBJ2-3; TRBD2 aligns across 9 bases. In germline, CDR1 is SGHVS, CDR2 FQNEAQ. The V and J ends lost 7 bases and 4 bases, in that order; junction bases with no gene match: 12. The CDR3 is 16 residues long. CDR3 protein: CASKKGTSLSADTQYF. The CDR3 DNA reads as TGTGCCAGCAAAAAAGGGACTAGCCTATCCGCAGATACGCAGTATTTT.

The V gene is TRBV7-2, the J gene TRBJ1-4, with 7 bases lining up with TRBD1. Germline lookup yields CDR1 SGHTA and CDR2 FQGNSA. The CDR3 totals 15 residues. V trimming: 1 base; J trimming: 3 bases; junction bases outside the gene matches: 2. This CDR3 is CASSLVGTANEKLFF. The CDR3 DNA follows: TGTGCCAGCAGCTTAGTTGGGACAGCTAATGAAAAACTGTTTTTT.

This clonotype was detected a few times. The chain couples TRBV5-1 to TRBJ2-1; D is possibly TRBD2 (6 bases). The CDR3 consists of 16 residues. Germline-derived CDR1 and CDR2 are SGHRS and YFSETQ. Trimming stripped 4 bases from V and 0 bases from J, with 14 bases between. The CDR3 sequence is CASSASSALSYNEQFF. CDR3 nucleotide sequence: TGCGCCAGCAGCGCGTCTAGCGCCCTCTCCTACAATGAGCAGTTCTTC.

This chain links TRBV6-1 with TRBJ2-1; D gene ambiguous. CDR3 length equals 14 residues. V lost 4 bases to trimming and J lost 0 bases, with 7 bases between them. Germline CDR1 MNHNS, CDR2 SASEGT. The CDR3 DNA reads TGTGCCAGCAGTGTCCATGGCTCCTACAATGAGCAGTTCTTC. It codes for CASSVHGSYNEQFF.

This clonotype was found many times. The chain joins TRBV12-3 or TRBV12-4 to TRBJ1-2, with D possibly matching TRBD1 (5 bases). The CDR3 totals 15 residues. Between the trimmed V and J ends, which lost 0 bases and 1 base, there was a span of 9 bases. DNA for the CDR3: TGTGCCAGCAGTTTAGCGCTAAGGGGTAACTATGGCTACACCTTC. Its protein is CASSLALRGNYGYTF.

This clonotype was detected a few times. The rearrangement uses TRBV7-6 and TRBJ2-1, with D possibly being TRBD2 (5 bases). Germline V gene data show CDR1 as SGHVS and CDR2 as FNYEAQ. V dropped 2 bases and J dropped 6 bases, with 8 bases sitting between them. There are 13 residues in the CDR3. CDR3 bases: TGTGCCAGCAGCTTATGGAGGAGCAATGAGCAGTTCTTC. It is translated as CASSLWRSNEQFF.